This passage covers 21 T cell receptor beta chains from one sample sequenced in a study of blood T cells in healthy people across ages. A sample-barcoded 5' primer and a J-beta primer mix were used in a second PCR of roughly 6 to 11 cycles. TCRdb re-called the 5' RACE reads through MiXCR, storing one row per CDR3 protein. The repertoire holds more than 650,000 distinct CDR3 sequences, around half seen once, with 41% in the top ten. Sequenced: blood. The receptors derive from an older man in good health.

The genes are TRBV20-1 and TRBJ2-5, with TRBD1 matching 12 bases. Trimming took 6 bases from V and 2 from J; bases not matched to a gene: 13. CDR3 length: 17 residues. The germline V gene has CDR1 DFQATT and CDR2 SNEGSKA (reference sequence). The chain's CDR3 is CSATPGTGGRSQETQYF. CDR3 coding DNA: TGCAGTGCCACTCCGGGGACAGGGGGCCGGTCTCAAGAGACCCAGTACTTC.

This chain joins TRBV12-3 or TRBV12-4 and TRBJ2-7; maybe TRBD2 (6 bases). This CDR3 spans 12 amino acids. V gave up 6 bases and J gave up 7 bases, with 13 bases separating them. CDR3 nucleotides: TGTGCCAGCAGGGAACTAGCTAATGAGCAGTACTTC. As protein: CASRELANEQYF.

The J gene is TRBJ2-3, the V gene TRBV2, with D uncertain. V was cut by 5 bases and J by 2 bases, with 11 bases left in between. CDR3 length: 14 residues. Germline V CDR1 and CDR2: SNHLY, FYNNEI. The CDR3 DNA reads as TGTGCCAGCAGTAAAGAGCGCTCCACAGATACGCAGTATTTT. Its protein product is CASSKERSTDTQYF. The complete variable domain, with remaining parts taken from reference TRBV2 and TRBJ2-3, reads EPEVTQTPSHQVTQMGQEVILRCVPISNHLYFYWYRQILGQKVEFLVSFYNNEISEKSEIFDDQFSVERPDGSNFTLKIRSTKLEDSAMYFCASSKERSTDTQYFGPGTRLTVL.

The V gene is TRBV25-1, the J gene TRBJ2-7; 12 nucleotides match TRBD2. There are 16 residues in the CDR3. The V and J ends lost 6 bases and 7 bases, in that order; junction bases with no gene match: 13. Germline loops: CDR1 MGHDK, CDR2 SYGVNS. The CDR3: CASRGLAGTGFNEQYF. The CDR3 DNA sequence: TGTGCCAGCAGAGGACTAGCGGGAACCGGCTTCAATGAGCAGTACTTC.

A few counts support this clonotype. The chain carries TRBV7-3 and TRBJ2-1; perhaps TRBD1 as D (7 bases). Trimming removed 2 bases at V and 7 bases at J, with 15 bases between. The CDR3 covers 15 residues. CDR1 is SGHTA, CDR2 FQGTGA, per germline. CDR3 amino acids: CASSLFEEGANEQFF. The CDR3 DNA follows: TGTGCCAGCAGCTTATTCGAGGAGGGGGCTAATGAGCAGTTCTTC.

V is TRBV9 and J is TRBJ1-1; D is unresolved. V dropped 4 bases and J dropped 6 bases, with 10 bases sitting between them. Germline loops: CDR1 SGDLS, CDR2 YYNGEE. The CDR3 length is 12 residues. CDR3 amino acids: CASSPRAAEAFF. CDR3 bases: TGTGCCAGCAGCCCTCGGGCAGCTGAAGCTTTCTTT.

This sequence joins TRBV27 and TRBJ2-3; D is unclear. CDR1 is MNHEY, CDR2 SMNVEV, per germline (reference sequence). The V end was cut by 4 bases, the J end by 9 bases, with 11 bases between. The CDR3 runs 12 residues. For the CDR3, the DNA is TGTGCCAGCAGTTCCGACCCCGGCACGCAGTATTTT. The encoded protein is CASSSDPGTQYF.

This sequence joins TRBV25-1 and TRBJ2-1; D remains ambiguous. The length of the CDR3 is 13 residues. The germline V gene has CDR1 MGHDK and CDR2 SYGVNS. Between the trimmed V and J ends, which lost 5 bases and 7 bases, there was a span of 12 bases. The CDR3 DNA sequence: TGTGCCAGCAGTACCCCCCATAGGAATGAGCAGTTCTTC. Protein product: CASSTPHRNEQFF.

This rearrangement joins TRBV9 to TRBJ1-2; D is unresolved. CDR3 length equals 15 residues. Trimming removed 4 bases at V and 3 bases at J, with 16 bases between. Germline V lookup: CDR1 SGDLS, CDR2 YYNGEE. The DNA of the CDR3 is TGTGCCAGCAGCCCCCGACACCGGGGAGACTATGGCTACACCTTC. As protein: CASSPRHRGDYGYTF.

This clonotype was counted only a few times. This rearrangement joins TRBV27 to TRBJ1-2; TRBD1 matches at 8 bases. Trimming at V came to 5 bases and at J to 8 bases, leaving 7 bases not matched to a gene. Germline V gives CDR1 MNHEY, CDR2 SMNVEV (reference sequence). The CDR3 spans 13 residues. The CDR3 region is CASSTWDRSGYTF. CDR3 DNA: TGTGCCAGCAGTACCTGGGACAGGAGCGGCTACACCTTC.

The rearrangement uses TRBV2 and TRBJ1-1; D gene uncertain. Germline assignment: CDR1 SNHLY and CDR2 FYNNEI. The CDR3 is made up of 13 amino acids. Trimming shortened V by 4 bases and J by 3 bases, and 9 bases separated the two germline ends. CDR3 sequence reads: CASSAWRDTEAFF. DNA for the CDR3: TGTGCCAGCAGTGCATGGAGGGACACTGAAGCTTTCTTT. Filled out from reference TRBV2 and TRBJ1-1, the complete variable domain reads EPEVTQTPSHQVTQMGQEVILRCVPISNHLYFYWYRQILGQKVEFLVSFYNNEISEKSEIFDDQFSVERPDGSNFTLKIRSTKLEDSAMYFCASSAWRDTEAFFGQGTRLTVV.

This clonotype was counted only a few times. The chain uses TRBV2 and TRBJ2-5; 8 bases map to TRBD1. Germline V gene sequence: CDR1 SNHLY, CDR2 FYNNEI. The CDR3 extends over 14 amino acids. V was clipped by 5 bases and J by 5 bases; unmatched bases: 7. As DNA, the CDR3 is TGTGCCAGCAGTCCCGGGACAGGCCATGAGACCCAGTACTTC. It encodes CASSPGTGHETQYF.

The V and J genes are TRBV20-1 and TRBJ2-3; perhaps TRBD2 as D (5 bases). V gave up 0 bases and J gave up 6 bases, with 19 bases separating them. This CDR3 contains 16 residues. Per germline, CDR1 DFQATT and CDR2 SNEGSKA (reference sequence). CDR3 protein: CSARDRGRSGSDTQYF. CDR3 bases: TGCAGTGCTAGAGATCGAGGGCGGAGTGGGAGCGATACGCAGTATTTT.

The chain has TRBV10-2 and TRBJ2-5; 11 bases map to TRBD2. The CDR3 has 15 residues. Per germline, CDR1 WSHSY and CDR2 SAAADI. Trimming took 2 bases from V and 1 from J; bases not matched to a gene: 0. The CDR3 spells CASSEGTSGQETQYF. The CDR3 DNA reads TGCGCCAGCAGTGAGGGGACTAGCGGCCAAGAGACCCAGTACTTC.

V usage is TRBV25-1 and J usage is TRBJ1-4; D unclear. Trimming left V 5 bases short and J 8 bases short, with 18 bases between. The germline gives CDR1 MGHDK, CDR2 SYGVNS. The CDR3 spans 15 residues. In nucleotides, the CDR3 is TGTGCCAGCAGTTACTGGGGAAGTCGCGGGGAAAAACTGTTTTTT. Protein: CASSYWGSRGEKLFF.

V gene TRBV20-1 combines with J gene TRBJ2-7; 10 bases line up with TRBD1. Germline CDR1 is DFQATT and CDR2 is SNEGSKA (reference sequence). The trim removed 4 bases at V and 5 bases at J, leaving 5 bases unmatched. The CDR3 sequence is 13 residues long. The CDR3 sequence: CSAKGQGKNEQYF. CDR3 in DNA: TGCAGTGCTAAGGGACAGGGGAAGAACGAGCAGTACTTC.

The rearrangement joins TRBV30 to TRBJ1-2, with D possibly matching TRBD1 (5 bases). CDR3 length: 10 residues. V lost 5 bases and J 10 bases, leaving 11 bases between the germline ends. Germline V lookup: CDR1 GTSNPN, CDR2 SVGIG (reference sequence). In DNA form, the CDR3 reads TGTGCCTGGGGACACCTCGACTACACCTTC. Encoded protein: CAWGHLDYTF.

The CDR3 coding sequence is TGTGCCAGCAGTCTCCGATGGGGTTGGGAGCAGTACTTC. This codes for CASSLRWGWEQYF. The V gene is TRBV27, the J gene TRBJ2-7; D ambiguous. Per the germline V gene, CDR1 is MNHEY and CDR2 is SMNVEV (reference sequence). This CDR3 contains 13 residues. The V and J ends lost 5 bases and 7 bases respectively, with 15 bases between them.

The chain is built from TRBV6-5 and TRBJ2-7; TRBD1 matches 9 bases. The CDR3 totals 16 residues. J was trimmed by 3 bases and V by 7 bases; bases with no gene match: 13. Germline CDR1 and CDR2: MNHEY and SVGAGI. The CDR3 loop is CASTSLLGQGDYEQYF. In nucleotides, the CDR3 is TGTGCCAGCACCTCCTTGCTGGGACAGGGAGACTACGAGCAGTACTTC.

There are a few counts of this clonotype. The chain couples TRBV7-2 to TRBJ1-1; unclear D gene. V was shortened by 5 bases and J by 0 bases, with 10 bases between the two germline ends. The CDR3 consists of 14 residues. Germline lookup yields CDR1 SGHTA and CDR2 FQGNSA. The CDR3 sequence: CASSTGPVNTEAFF. The CDR3 DNA follows: TGTGCCAGCAGCACTGGACCGGTGAACACTGAAGCTTTCTTT.

The sample holds a few counts of this clonotype. The chain joins TRBV3-1 to TRBJ2-1; 10 nucleotides match TRBD1. V gave up 1 base and J gave up 5 bases; unmatched junction bases: 8. Germline V gene sequence: CDR1 LGHDT, CDR2 YNNKEL (reference sequence). There are 17 residues in the CDR3. The CDR3 loop reads CASSQVGGGTGDNEQFF. In DNA form, the CDR3 reads TGTGCCAGCAGCCAAGTTGGGGGCGGGACAGGGGACAATGAGCAGTTCTTC.